This T cell receptor beta chain derives from a study of blood T cell repertoires in COVID-19. V lost 6 bases to trimming and J lost 1 base; unmatched junction nucleotides: 8. CDR1 is MNHNY and CDR2 is SVGAGI in the germline V gene (reference sequence). This CDR3 is 15 amino acids long. Seattle patient enrollment occurred during active infection, with longitudinal follow-up thereafter. In the original workflow: Cell counts per sample came from amplifying reference gene primers. TCRdb's table, derived via immunoSEQ multiplex PCR, lists solely in-frame clones and lacks some. The DNA was the basis for D and trimming; V, J and clone size are from that table. The table includes about 170,000 clones, around 84% detected once.

Sequencing input: peripheral blood. This clonotype was obtained from a woman aged 70-85 years with COVID-19, enrolled during active disease. The rearrangement uses TRBV6-6 and TRBJ2-7; TRBD1 matches 8 bases. The CDR3 spells CASSSPGTGSYEQYF. The DNA of the CDR3 is TGTGCCAGCAGCTCACCCGGGACAGGTTCCTACGAGCAGTACTTC.